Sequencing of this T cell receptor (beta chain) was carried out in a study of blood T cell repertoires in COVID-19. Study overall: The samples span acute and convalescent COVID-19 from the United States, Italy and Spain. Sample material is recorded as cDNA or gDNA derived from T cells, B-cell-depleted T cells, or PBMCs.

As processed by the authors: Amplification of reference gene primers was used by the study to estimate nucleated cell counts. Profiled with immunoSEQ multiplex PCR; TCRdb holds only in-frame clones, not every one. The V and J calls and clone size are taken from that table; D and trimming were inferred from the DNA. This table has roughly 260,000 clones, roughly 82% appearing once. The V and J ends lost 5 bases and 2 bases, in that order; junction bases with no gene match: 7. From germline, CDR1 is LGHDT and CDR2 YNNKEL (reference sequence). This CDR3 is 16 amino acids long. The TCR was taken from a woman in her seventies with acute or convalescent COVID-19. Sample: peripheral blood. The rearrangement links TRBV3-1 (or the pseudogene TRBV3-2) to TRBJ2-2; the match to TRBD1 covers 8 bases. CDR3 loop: CASSERTGLNTGELFF. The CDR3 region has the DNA TGTGCCAGCAGCGAACGGACAGGGCTAAACACCGGGGAGCTGTTTTTT.